These 25 T cell receptor beta chains share one sample of origin, sequenced in a study of shared clonotypes between healthy human individuals. Clones were read by immunoSEQ multiplex PCR, and TCRdb kept only the in-frame ones, dropping some. The repertoire holds about 1 million clones, around 74% seen once, with roughly 1.4% in the top ten. The specimen sequenced was memory CD4+ T cells sorted from blood. As for subset: CD45RA-negative fraction. These receptors came from a man between 18 and 35 years old in good health.

The chain employs TRBV5-4 and TRBJ2-3, with TRBD2 matching 8 bases. The germline CDR1 and CDR2 sequences are SGHNT and YYREEE (reference sequence). With V trimmed by 4 bases and J by 3 bases, 10 bases remained unmatched. The CDR3 extends over 16 amino acids. Written as DNA, the CDR3 is TGTGCCAGCAGCGCTGGGAGCGGGAGTATTACAGATACGCAGTATTTT. It codes for CASSAGSGSITDTQYF.

This sequence joins TRBV7-2 and TRBJ1-1; no clear D. The CDR3 is 15 amino acids. V lost 1 base to trimming and J lost 1 base, with 10 bases between them. Germline-derived CDR1 and CDR2 are SGHTA and FQGNSA. The CDR3 protein is CASSLGFLQNTEAFF. The CDR3 region has the DNA TGTGCCAGCAGCTTAGGTTTTTTGCAGAACACTGAAGCTTTCTTT.

J is TRBJ1-2 and V is TRBV15, with 9 bases lining up with TRBD1. Trimming cost V 4 bases and J 8 bases; bases outside gene matches: 8. This CDR3 contains 14 residues. Germline-derived CDR1 and CDR2 are LNHNV and YYDKDF (reference sequence). CDR3 nucleotides: TGTGCCACCAGCACAGGGGACAGGGCCCAAGGCTACACCTTC. Its translation: CATSTGDRAQGYTF.

The chain links TRBV5-8 to TRBJ2-1; D possibly corresponds to TRBD2 (5 bases). The CDR3 loop spans 15 amino acids. CDR1 is SGHTS and CDR2 is YDEGEE in the germline V gene. V gave up 4 bases and J gave up 7 bases, with 18 bases separating them. The CDR3 loop is CASSPRGLGGNEQFF. CDR3 nucleotides: TGTGCCAGCAGCCCTCGGGGTCTAGGTGGGAATGAGCAGTTCTTC.

CDR3 amino acids: CASSPGTEGYNSPLHF. The CDR3 DNA reads TGCGCCAGCAGCCCAGGAACGGAGGGCTATAATTCACCCCTCCACTTT. The chain employs TRBV5-1 and TRBJ1-6, with D hard to call. Trimming pared 4 bases from V and 3 bases from J, leaving 14 bases between. Germline V gene lookup returns CDR1 SGHRS and CDR2 YFSETQ. The CDR3 runs to 16 residues. The variable domain in full, with the rest retrieved from reference TRBV5-1 and TRBJ1-6, is KAGVTQTPRYLIKTRGQQVTLSCSPISGHRSVSWYQQTPGQGLQFLFEYFSETQRNKGNFPGRFSGRQFSNSRSEMNVSTLELGDSALYLCASSPGTEGYNSPLHFGNGTRLTVT.

V and J are TRBV2 and TRBJ1-3; D is perhaps TRBD1 (5 bases). CDR1 and CDR2 from the germline V gene are SNHLY and FYNNEI. The V end was cut by 4 bases, the J end by 4 bases, with 14 bases between. There are 15 residues in the CDR3. The DNA of the CDR3 is TGTGCCAGCAGTGGAGGAGGGGTGGCAGGAAACACCATATATTTT. Translation gives CASSGGGVAGNTIYF.

CDR3 bases: TGTGCCAGCAGCTTGGACAGTCCTAACTATGGCTACACCTTC. Its protein product is CASSLDSPNYGYTF. The chain combines TRBV5-5 with TRBJ1-2; D gene unclear. CDR1 is SGHKS, CDR2 YYEKEE, per germline (reference sequence). V was cut by 0 bases and J by 0 bases, with 6 bases left in between. CDR3 length: 14 amino acids.

This clone occurred once. The CDR3 DNA reads TGTGCCAGCAGTGTAACAGGGCACGAGCAGTACTTC. Encoded protein: CASSVTGHEQYF. V gene TRBV2 combines with J gene TRBJ2-7, with D possibly TRBD1 on 6 matching bases. CDR1 and CDR2 (germline): SNHLY, FYNNEI. The V and J ends lost 4 bases and 5 bases respectively, with 9 bases between them. The CDR3 length is 12 residues. The full variable domain, its missing parts supplied by reference TRBV2 and TRBJ2-7, is EPEVTQTPSHQVTQMGQEVILRCVPISNHLYFYWYRQILGQKVEFLVSFYNNEISEKSEIFDDQFSVERPDGSNFTLKIRSTKLEDSAMYFCASSVTGHEQYFGPGTRLTVT.

With respect to this clone: Other DNA sequences in this specimen translate into the identical CDR3. The genes are TRBV7-2 and TRBJ2-3; D gene unclear. CDR3 length equals 12 residues. Germline-derived CDR1 and CDR2 are SGHTA and FQGNSA. V lost 5 bases, J lost 6 bases, and 9 bases lay in between. The CDR3 loop reads CASSPSGDTQYF. The CDR3 bases are TGTGCCAGCAGCCCTAGTGGCGATACGCAGTATTTT.

This sequence joins TRBV19 and TRBJ1-1; D might be TRBD1 (6 bases). Per germline, CDR1 LNHDA and CDR2 SQIVND (reference sequence). V was shortened by 6 bases and J by 8 bases, with 16 bases between the two germline ends. There are 13 residues in the CDR3. The DNA of the CDR3 is TGTGCCAGTAGCCCACTATTACAGGGAGAAGCTTTCTTT. This codes for CASSPLLQGEAFF.

This chain links TRBV9 with TRBJ2-7; no definite D call. Germline values: CDR1 SGDLS, CDR2 YYNGEE. Trimming cost V 3 bases and J 2 bases, with 12 bases left between them. The CDR3 covers 14 residues. The CDR3, as DNA: TGTGCCAGCAGCGGTGGGCTCCCCCCCTACGAGCAGTACTTC. Protein: CASSGGLPPYEQYF.

This sequence joins TRBV4-3 and TRBJ2-2; D call uncertain. Germline loops: CDR1 LGHNA, CDR2 YSLEER. Trimming removed 2 bases from V and 0 bases from J, with 7 bases in between. CDR3 size: 15 residues. The DNA for the CDR3 is TGCGCCAGCAGCCAATTCCACCCGAACACCGGGGAGCTGTTTTTT. It specifies CASSQFHPNTGELFF.

The chain links TRBV18 to TRBJ2-1; D possibly corresponds to TRBD2 (5 bases). Deletions cut 0 bases from V and 0 bases from J, with 9 bases between. This CDR3 is built from 16 residues. Germline V gene data show CDR1 as KGHSH and CDR2 as LQKENI. The CDR3 sequence: CASSPPSDNSYNEQFF. As DNA, the CDR3 is TGTGCCAGCTCACCACCTAGCGACAACTCCTACAATGAGCAGTTCTTC.

The rearrangement uses TRBV7-9 and TRBJ2-1; D perhaps matches TRBD1 (6 bases). The germline V gene has CDR1 SEHNR and CDR2 FQNEAQ (reference sequence). The germline V and J ends were trimmed by 4 bases and 10 bases, with 17 bases remaining between them. The CDR3 length is 14 residues. CDR3: CASSYQGSREEQFF. CDR3 bases: TGTGCCAGCAGCTATCAGGGGTCTAGAGAAGAGCAGTTCTTC.

The chain combines TRBV27 with TRBJ2-7; 10 nucleotides align to TRBD2. CDR1 is MNHEY, CDR2 SMNVEV, per germline (reference sequence). The CDR3 runs 15 residues. The trim removed 5 bases at V and 5 bases at J, leaving 9 bases unmatched. The CDR3 DNA sequence: TGTGCCAGCAGTCAGCTAGCGGGAGTATCAAACGAGCAGTACTTC. It yields the protein CASSQLAGVSNEQYF.

The rearrangement joins TRBV7-9 to TRBJ2-7, with 10 bases fitting TRBD2. Germline trimming cut 2 bases from V and 5 bases from J; bases unmatched to any gene: 6. The CDR3 is made up of 15 amino acids. Germline CDR1 SEHNR, CDR2 FQNEAQ (reference sequence). CDR3 residues: CASSLWASGSNEQYF. CDR3 DNA sequence: TGTGCCAGCAGCTTATGGGCTAGCGGGAGCAACGAGCAGTACTTC.

V gene TRBV5-6 combines with J gene TRBJ2-7, with 9 bases matching TRBD2. The CDR3 has 15 residues. Trimming cost V 1 base and J 3 bases; bases outside gene matches: 5. Germline V gives CDR1 SGHDT, CDR2 YYEEEE. CDR3 sequence: CASSLMSAGGYEQYF. In nucleotides, the CDR3 is TGTGCCAGCAGCTTGATGTCAGCGGGAGGCTACGAGCAGTACTTC.

Of note for this clone: A clone one base away is much larger, so this may be a read error. The chain carries TRBV5-1 and TRBJ1-5; no reliable D call. Trimming took off 0 bases at V and 5 bases at J, with 3 bases between the two ends. The germline gives CDR1 SGHRS, CDR2 YFSETQ. There are 12 residues in the CDR3. The CDR3 coding sequence is TGCGCCAGCAGCTTGGTGGATCAGCCCCAGCATTTT. Encoded protein: CASSLVDQPQHF.

Note on this clone: Other DNA sequences within the sample encode an identical CDR3. V and J are TRBV19 and TRBJ2-7, with 8 bases lining up with TRBD1. V shed 5 bases, J shed 3 bases, and the junction held 6 bases outside the gene matches. The V gene's germline CDR1 is LNHDA and CDR2 SQIVND (reference sequence). The CDR3 totals 14 residues. This chain's CDR3 is CASSPRTGNYEQYF. Here the CDR3 DNA reads TGTGCCAGTAGTCCACGGACAGGGAACTACGAGCAGTACTTC.

The chain carries TRBV9 and TRBJ2-3, with 7 positions matching TRBD2. The CDR3 totals 16 residues. The V segment lost 2 bases and the J segment 6 bases; nucleotides outside the gene matches: 12. Germline assignment: CDR1 SGDLS and CDR2 YYNGEE. CDR3 nucleotides: TGTGCCAGCAGCGTGGCCGGCGGAGGGGAGGGTGATACGCAGTATTTT. Translating it yields CASSVAGGGEGDTQYF.

The rearrangement joins TRBV11-2 to TRBJ1-2, with TRBD1 matching over 9 bases. Germline values: CDR1 SGHAT, CDR2 FQNNGV. V shed 7 bases, J shed 6 bases, and the junction held 12 bases outside the gene matches. This CDR3 region has 15 residues. In nucleotides, the CDR3 is TGTGCCAGCAACCAACCGGGACAGGGTTCCAATGGCTACACCTTC. Translated, it gives CASNQPGQGSNGYTF.

This rearrangement joins TRBV19 to TRBJ1-2; D possibly corresponds to TRBD1 (6 bases). The CDR3 spans 13 residues. Germline V gene lookup returns CDR1 LNHDA and CDR2 SQIVND (reference sequence). The V end was cut by 5 bases, the J end by 7 bases, with 14 bases between. The CDR3 here is CASSSGQIGGYTF. Written as DNA, the CDR3 is TGTGCCAGTAGTTCGGGACAAATAGGTGGCTACACCTTC.

The V and J genes are TRBV11-3 and TRBJ2-1; a weak D match, TRBD2 (5 bases). The CDR3 length is 15 residues. Germline-derived CDR1 and CDR2 are SGHNT and YENEEA. Between the trimmed V and J ends, which lost 8 bases and 0 bases, there was a span of 14 bases. The CDR3 DNA reads as TGTGCCAGCTCCTTCCTTGGGAGCTCCTACAATGAGCAGTTCTTC. It codes for CASSFLGSSYNEQFF. Full variable domain (rest looked up from reference TRBV11-3 and TRBJ2-1): EAGVVQSPRYKIIEKKQPVAFWCNPISGHNTLYWYLQNLGQGPELLIRYENEEAVDDSQLPKDRFSAERLKGVDSTLKIQPAELGDSAVYLCASSFLGSSYNEQFFGPGTRLTVL.

The chain combines TRBV7-9 with TRBJ2-7; D possibly uses TRBD1 or TRBD2 (5 bases each). CDR1 SEHNR and CDR2 FQNEAQ come from the germline V gene (reference sequence). The CDR3 runs to 16 residues. V shed 4 bases and J shed 5 bases, with 21 bases lying between them. The CDR3 nucleotides are TGTGCCAGCAGCTCGGGGTTTGTGACAGCCGGCGACGAGCAGTACTTC. This sequence encodes CASSSGFVTAGDEQYF.

The CDR3 DNA follows: TGTGCCAGCAGCTTAGTTCCGGTAGCACAATACAATGAGCAGTTCTTC. Residues: CASSLVPVAQYNEQFF. The chain combines TRBV7-9 with TRBJ2-1; D is unresolved. The V and J ends lost 1 base and 4 bases respectively, with 14 bases between them. Germline CDR1 is SEHNR and CDR2 is FQNEAQ (reference sequence). The CDR3 runs 16 residues.